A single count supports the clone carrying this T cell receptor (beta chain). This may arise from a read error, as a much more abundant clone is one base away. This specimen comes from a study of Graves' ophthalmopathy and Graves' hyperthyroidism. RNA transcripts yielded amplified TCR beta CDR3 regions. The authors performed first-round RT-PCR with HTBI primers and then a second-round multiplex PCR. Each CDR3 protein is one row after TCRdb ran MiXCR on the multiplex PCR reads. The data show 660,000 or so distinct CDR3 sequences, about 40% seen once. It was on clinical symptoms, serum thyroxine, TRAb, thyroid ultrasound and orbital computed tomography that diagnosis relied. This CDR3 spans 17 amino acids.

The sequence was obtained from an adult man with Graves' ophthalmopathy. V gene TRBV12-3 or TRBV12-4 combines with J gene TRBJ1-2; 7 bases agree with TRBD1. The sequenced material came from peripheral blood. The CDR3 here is CASDPTFQGGDNYGYTF. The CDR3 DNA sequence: TGTGCTAGTGACCCTACGTTCCAGGGGGGCGATAACTATGGCTACACCTTC.